What follows are 19 T cell receptor beta chains derived from one specimen sequenced in a study of radiotherapy plus CTLA-4 blockade in lung cancer. The method was immunoSEQ multiplex PCR; TCRdb's version includes in-frame clones alone and lacks a portion of them. The sample includes 35,000 or so clones, 85% to 90% seen only once; the top ten take about 5.6%. This sample comprised peripheral blood, obtained from a patient treated with radiotherapy plus ipilimumab. Receptors were obtained from a human donor with non-small cell lung cancer who had stable disease on radiotherapy plus ipilimumab.

This sequence joins TRBV5-1 and TRBJ1-2; TRBD1 might be the D (5 bases). The germline V and J ends were trimmed by 1 base and 5 bases, with 18 bases remaining between them. This CDR3 has 16 residues. Germline CDR1 is SGHRS and CDR2 is YFSETQ. This CDR3 reads CASSLTGSQTIYGYTF. CDR3 DNA sequence: TGCGCCAGCAGCTTGACAGGCAGCCAAACGATATATGGCTACACCTTC.

The CDR3 here is CASSYRSGNFYEQYF. Here the CDR3 DNA reads TGTGCCAGCAGTTATCGTAGCGGGAATTTCTACGAGCAGTACTTC. This chain links TRBV6-6 with TRBJ2-7; 8 positions match TRBD2. This CDR3 comprises 15 residues. V lost 3 bases, J lost 3 bases, and 7 bases stayed unmatched. Germline V gene data show CDR1 as MNHNY and CDR2 as SVGAGI (reference sequence).

The chain is built from TRBV9 and TRBJ2-3; TRBD2 aligns across 10 bases. V shed 4 bases, J shed 8 bases, and the junction held 13 bases outside the gene matches. This CDR3 spans 16 amino acids. CDR1 is SGDLS, CDR2 YYNGEE, per germline. The CDR3 spells CASSPQREGRGATQYF. As DNA, the CDR3 is TGTGCCAGCAGCCCCCAGCGGGAGGGCCGGGGGGCTACGCAGTATTTT.

On this clone: One junction end disagrees with the germline gene, perhaps due to a read error. The J gene is TRBJ1-3, the V gene TRBV19; 7 bases fit TRBD1. The CDR3 length is 11 residues. Germline V CDR1 and CDR2: LNHDA, SQIVND (reference sequence). The CDR3 loop is CASRDPGQSDF. The DNA of the CDR3 is TGTGCCAGTAGAGATCCGGGACAGTCGGATTTT.

The J gene is TRBJ2-7, the V gene TRBV10-3; 7 bases align to TRBD2. The germline CDR1 and CDR2 sequences are ENHRY and SYGVKD. The CDR3 totals 17 residues. J gave up 2 bases and V 0 bases, and 10 bases lay outside the gene matches. CDR3 amino acids: CAISESGRAVAAYEQYF. In DNA, the CDR3 is TGTGCCATCAGTGAGTCGGGGAGGGCGGTGGCGGCCTACGAGCAGTACTTC.

The table lists this clone with a few counts. The chain links TRBV21-1 to TRBJ2-1; the table gives TRBD2 as D, unverified against the DNA. TRBV21-1 is assigned pseudogene status. This CDR3 contains 24 residues. The CDR3 nucleotides are TGTGCCAGCAGCAAAGTAACGAGAAGGACTAGCGGGAGCGAGGACCAACTCTCCTACAATGAGCAGTTCTTC. This codes for CASSKVTRRTSGSEDQLSYNEQFF.

This clone has only one observation. The chain links TRBV5-1 to TRBJ1-2; tentative D call: TRBD1 (6 bases). The CDR3 extends over 15 amino acids. V lost 0 bases, J lost 5 bases, and 14 bases lay in between. Germline-derived CDR1 and CDR2 are SGHRS and YFSETQ. CDR3 coding DNA: TGCGCCAGCAGCTTGGCGCGACAGGACTTATATGGCTACACCTTC. This gives the protein CASSLARQDLYGYTF.

The chain carries TRBV4-3 and TRBJ2-2; 8 nucleotides line up with TRBD1. The germline V gene encodes CDR1 LGHNA and CDR2 YSLEER. CDR3 length: 15 amino acids. V shed 0 bases, J shed 8 bases, and the junction held 5 bases outside the gene matches. DNA for the CDR3: TGCGCCAGCAGCCAAGACAGGGGGCGCCGAGGGGAGCTGTTTTTT. Translating it yields CASSQDRGRRGELFF.

This rearrangement joins TRBV7-6 to TRBJ2-2, with TRBD1 identical over 8 bases. Germline V lookup: CDR1 SGHVS, CDR2 FNYEAQ. Losses at the gene ends were 5 bases for V and 2 bases for J; bases not matched to a gene: 4. The length of the CDR3 is 15 residues. This chain's CDR3 is CASSLGQGNTGELFF. CDR3 bases: TGTGCCAGCAGCCTCGGACAGGGTAACACCGGGGAGCTGTTTTTT.

This clone was picked up one time. The chain is built from TRBV19 and TRBJ2-1, with 8 bases aligning to TRBD2. The germline V gene has CDR1 LNHDA and CDR2 SQIVND (reference sequence). Trimming removed 4 bases from V and 5 bases from J; junction bases left unmatched: 19. CDR3 length equals 19 residues. The CDR3 sequence is CASSKGSGSEGLLNNEQFF. As DNA, the CDR3 is TGTGCCAGTAGTAAAGGGAGCGGGAGTGAGGGACTATTAAACAATGAGCAGTTCTTC.

The chain is built from TRBV5-6 and TRBJ1-1; 8 positions agree with TRBD1. The CDR3 is made up of 15 amino acids. Looked up from germline, CDR1 is SGHDT and CDR2 is YYEEEE. J was trimmed by 1 base and V by 4 bases; bases with no gene match: 6. The CDR3 loop reads CASSADRGRNTEAFF. The CDR3 DNA reads TGTGCCAGCAGCGCCGACAGGGGAAGGAACACTGAAGCTTTCTTT.

The V call is TRBV5-5, the J call TRBJ2-7, with a weak D call TRBD2 (6 bases). The V gene lost 2 bases and the J gene lost 6 bases, with 12 bases spanning the gap. The CDR3 has 13 amino acids. Germline CDR1 reads SGHKS; CDR2 reads YYEKEE (reference sequence). The DNA of the CDR3 is TGTGCCAGCAGCTTTTGGGAGGAGGGCGAGCAGTACTTC. Translation gives CASSFWEEGEQYF. The complete variable domain, with remaining parts taken from reference TRBV5-5 and TRBJ2-7, reads DAGVTQSPTHLIKTRGQQVTLRCSPISGHKSVSWYQQVLGQGPQFIFQYYEKEERGRGNFPDRFSARQFPNYSSELNVNALLLGDSALYLCASSFWEEGEQYFGPGTRLTVT.

The CDR3 sequence: CASSLRDRAYEQYF. The CDR3 nucleotides are TGTGCCAGCAGCCTACGGGACAGGGCTTACGAGCAGTACTTC. The J gene is TRBJ2-7, the V gene TRBV9; TRBD1 agrees at 9 bases. Germline V gene sequence: CDR1 SGDLS, CDR2 YYNGEE. The length of the CDR3 is 14 residues. J lost 4 bases, V lost 4 bases, and 6 bases had no gene match.

The chain uses TRBV18 and TRBJ2-3; the D gene is possibly TRBD2 (6 bases). The V end was cut by 3 bases, the J end by 4 bases, with 8 bases between. Per germline, CDR1 KGHSH and CDR2 LQKENI. The CDR3 is 13 residues long. CDR3 coding DNA: TGTGCCAGCTCACCGGGAGGACCAGATACGCAGTATTTT. Protein product: CASSPGGPDTQYF.

This clone turned up a few times. The rearrangement uses TRBV19 and TRBJ2-3; D perhaps matches TRBD2 (6 bases). The CDR3 totals 16 residues. Germline V CDR1 and CDR2: LNHDA, SQIVND (reference sequence). The V gene lost 5 bases and the J gene lost 1 base, with 16 bases spanning the gap. The CDR3 is CASSGVAERGTDTQYF. The DNA of the CDR3 is TGTGCCAGTAGTGGAGTAGCGGAGAGGGGCACAGATACGCAGTATTTT.

In regard to this clone: The germline gene is not matched at one end of the junction; a read error may be the cause. Other DNA sequences in this sample translate to the same CDR3. V and J are TRBV4-2 and TRBJ2-3; possibly TRBD2 for D (6 bases). Germline loops: CDR1 LGHNA, CDR2 YNFKEQ. This CDR3 has 16 amino acids. The CDR3 protein is CASSQGSGGGTDTQYF. The CDR3 nucleotides read TGTGCCAGTAGCCAAGGATCAGGCGGGGGCACAGATACGCAGTATTTT.

The chain uses TRBV2 and TRBJ1-5; a weak D match, TRBD1 (5 bases). Germline V CDR1 and CDR2: SNHLY, FYNNEI. Trimming shortened V by 3 bases and J by 7 bases, and 16 bases separated the two germline ends. This CDR3 spans 15 amino acids. The CDR3 here is CASSEKGTWVQPQHF. The CDR3 DNA follows: TGTGCCAGCAGTGAGAAGGGGACTTGGGTCCAGCCCCAGCATTTT.

V usage is TRBV10-3 and J usage is TRBJ2-1; TRBD2 aligns across 12 bases. This CDR3 is 16 amino acids long. Germline V lookup: CDR1 ENHRY, CDR2 SYGVKD. The junction had 6 bases not matched to a gene; V was cut back by 2 bases and J by 7 bases. CDR3 sequence reads: CAISELGLAGPNEQFF. The CDR3 DNA reads TGTGCCATCAGTGAGCTTGGACTAGCGGGACCTAATGAGCAGTTCTTC.

This rearrangement joins TRBV7-3 to TRBJ2-1; TRBD2 is a possible D gene (5 bases). The CDR3 length is 14 residues. Germline V gene data show CDR1 as SGHTA and CDR2 as FQGTGA. Trimming cost V 5 bases and J 4 bases, with 12 bases left between them. The chain's CDR3 is CASSPEGRYNEQFF. CDR3 in DNA: TGTGCCAGCAGCCCCGAGGGCAGGTACAATGAGCAGTTCTTC.